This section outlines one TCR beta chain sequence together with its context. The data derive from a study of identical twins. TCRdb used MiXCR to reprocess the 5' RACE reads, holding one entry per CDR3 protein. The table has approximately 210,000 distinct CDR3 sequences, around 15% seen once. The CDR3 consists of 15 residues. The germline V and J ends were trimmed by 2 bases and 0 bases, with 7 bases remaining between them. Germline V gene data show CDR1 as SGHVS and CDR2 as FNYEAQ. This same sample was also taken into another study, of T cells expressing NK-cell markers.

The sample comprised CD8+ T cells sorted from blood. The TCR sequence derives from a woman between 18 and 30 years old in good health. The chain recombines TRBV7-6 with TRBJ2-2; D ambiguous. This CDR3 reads CASSLSVSNTGELFF. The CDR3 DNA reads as TGTGCCAGCAGCTTATCGGTGTCGAACACCGGGGAGCTGTTTTTT.